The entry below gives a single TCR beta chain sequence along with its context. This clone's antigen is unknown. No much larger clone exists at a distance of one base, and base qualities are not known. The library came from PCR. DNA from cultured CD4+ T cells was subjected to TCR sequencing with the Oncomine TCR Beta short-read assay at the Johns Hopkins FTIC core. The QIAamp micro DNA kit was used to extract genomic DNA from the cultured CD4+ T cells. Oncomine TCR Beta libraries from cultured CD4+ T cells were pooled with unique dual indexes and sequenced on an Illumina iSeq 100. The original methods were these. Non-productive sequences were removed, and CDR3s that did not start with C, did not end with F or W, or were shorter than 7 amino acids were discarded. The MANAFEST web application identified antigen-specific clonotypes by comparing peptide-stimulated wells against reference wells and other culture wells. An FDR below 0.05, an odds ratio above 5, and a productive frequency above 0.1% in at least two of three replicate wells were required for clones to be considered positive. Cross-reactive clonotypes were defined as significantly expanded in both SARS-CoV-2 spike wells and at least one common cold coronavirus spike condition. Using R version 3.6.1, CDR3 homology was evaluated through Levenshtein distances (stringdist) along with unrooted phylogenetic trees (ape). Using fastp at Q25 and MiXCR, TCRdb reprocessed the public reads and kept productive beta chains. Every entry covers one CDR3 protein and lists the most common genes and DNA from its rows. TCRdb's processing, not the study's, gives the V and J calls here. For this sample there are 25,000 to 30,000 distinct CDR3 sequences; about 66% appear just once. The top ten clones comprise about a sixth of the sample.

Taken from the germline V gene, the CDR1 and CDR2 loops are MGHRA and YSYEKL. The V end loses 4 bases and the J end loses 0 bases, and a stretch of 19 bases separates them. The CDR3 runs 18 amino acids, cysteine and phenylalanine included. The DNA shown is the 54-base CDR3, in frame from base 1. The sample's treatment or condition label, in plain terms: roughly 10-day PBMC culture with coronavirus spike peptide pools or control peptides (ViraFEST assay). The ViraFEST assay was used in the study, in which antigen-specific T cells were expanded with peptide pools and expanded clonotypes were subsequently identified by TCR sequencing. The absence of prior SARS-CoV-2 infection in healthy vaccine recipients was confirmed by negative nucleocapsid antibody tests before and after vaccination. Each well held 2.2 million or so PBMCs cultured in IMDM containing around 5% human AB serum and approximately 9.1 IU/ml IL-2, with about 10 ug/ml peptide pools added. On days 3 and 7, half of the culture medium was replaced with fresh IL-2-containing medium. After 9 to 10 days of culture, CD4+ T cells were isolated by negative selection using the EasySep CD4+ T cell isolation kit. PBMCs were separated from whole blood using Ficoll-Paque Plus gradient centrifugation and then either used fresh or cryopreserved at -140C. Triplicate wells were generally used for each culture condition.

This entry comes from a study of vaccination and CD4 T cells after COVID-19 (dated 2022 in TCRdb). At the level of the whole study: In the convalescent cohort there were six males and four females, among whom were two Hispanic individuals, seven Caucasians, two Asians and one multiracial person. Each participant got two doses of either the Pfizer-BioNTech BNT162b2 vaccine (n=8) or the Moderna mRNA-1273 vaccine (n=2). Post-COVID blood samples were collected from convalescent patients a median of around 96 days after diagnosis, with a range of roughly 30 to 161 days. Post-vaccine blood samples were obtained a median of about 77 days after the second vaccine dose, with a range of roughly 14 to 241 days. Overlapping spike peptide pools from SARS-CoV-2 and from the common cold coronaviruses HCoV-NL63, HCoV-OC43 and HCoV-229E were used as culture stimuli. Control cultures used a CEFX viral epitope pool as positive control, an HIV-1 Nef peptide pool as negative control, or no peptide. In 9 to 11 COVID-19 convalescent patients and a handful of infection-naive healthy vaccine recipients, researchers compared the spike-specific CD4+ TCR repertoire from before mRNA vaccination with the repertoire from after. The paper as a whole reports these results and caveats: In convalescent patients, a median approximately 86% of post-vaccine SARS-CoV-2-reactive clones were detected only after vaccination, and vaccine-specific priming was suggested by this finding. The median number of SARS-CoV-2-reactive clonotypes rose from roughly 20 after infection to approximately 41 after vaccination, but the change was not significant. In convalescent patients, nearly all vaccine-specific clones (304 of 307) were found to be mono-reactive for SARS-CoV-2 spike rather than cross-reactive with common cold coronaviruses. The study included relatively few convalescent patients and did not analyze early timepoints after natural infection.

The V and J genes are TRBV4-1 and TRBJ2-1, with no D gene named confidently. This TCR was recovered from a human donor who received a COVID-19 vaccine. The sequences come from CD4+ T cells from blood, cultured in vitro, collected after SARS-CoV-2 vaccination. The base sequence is TGCGCCAGCAGCCGCGAGATCGGCGGCCTGAGCTCCTACAATGAGCAGTTCTTC. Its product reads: CASSREIGGLSSYNEQFF.